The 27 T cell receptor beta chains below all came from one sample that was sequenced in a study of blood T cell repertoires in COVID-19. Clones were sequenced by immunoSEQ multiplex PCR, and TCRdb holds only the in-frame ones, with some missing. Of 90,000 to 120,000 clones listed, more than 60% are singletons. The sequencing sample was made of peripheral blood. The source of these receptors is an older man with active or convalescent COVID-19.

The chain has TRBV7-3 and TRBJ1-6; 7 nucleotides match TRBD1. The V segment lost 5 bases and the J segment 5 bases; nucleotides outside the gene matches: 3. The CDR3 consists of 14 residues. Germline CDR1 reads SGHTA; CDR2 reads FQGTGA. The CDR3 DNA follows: TGTGCCAGCAGCGTGACAGGGAATAATTCACCCCTCCACTTT. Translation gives CASSVTGNNSPLHF.

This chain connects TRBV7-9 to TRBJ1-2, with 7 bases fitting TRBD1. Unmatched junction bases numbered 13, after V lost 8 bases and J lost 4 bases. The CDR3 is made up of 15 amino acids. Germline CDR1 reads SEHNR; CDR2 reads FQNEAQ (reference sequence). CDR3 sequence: CASGLLSGGFYGYTF. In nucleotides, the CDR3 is TGTGCCAGCGGACTACTCTCAGGGGGGTTCTATGGCTACACCTTC.

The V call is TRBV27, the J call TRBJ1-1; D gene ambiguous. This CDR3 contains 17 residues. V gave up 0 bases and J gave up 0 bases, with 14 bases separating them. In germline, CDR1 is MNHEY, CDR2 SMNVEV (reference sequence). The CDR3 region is CASSLSRGSLLNTEAFF. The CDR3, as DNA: TGTGCCAGCAGTTTATCACGGGGAAGCCTATTGAACACTGAAGCTTTCTTT.

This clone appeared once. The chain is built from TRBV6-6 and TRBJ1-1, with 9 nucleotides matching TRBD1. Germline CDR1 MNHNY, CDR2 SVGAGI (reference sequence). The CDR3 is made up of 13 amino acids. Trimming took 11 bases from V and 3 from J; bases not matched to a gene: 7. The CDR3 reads CAGHRTGDTEAFF. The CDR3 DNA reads TGTGCCGGCCACCGGACAGGGGACACTGAAGCTTTCTTT.

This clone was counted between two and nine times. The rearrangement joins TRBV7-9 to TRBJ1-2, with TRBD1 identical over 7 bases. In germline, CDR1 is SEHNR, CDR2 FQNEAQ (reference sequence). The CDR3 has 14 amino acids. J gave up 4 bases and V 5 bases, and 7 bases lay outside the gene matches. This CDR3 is CASSTWTGGYGYTF. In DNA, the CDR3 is TGTGCCAGCAGCACTTGGACAGGAGGCTATGGCTACACCTTC.

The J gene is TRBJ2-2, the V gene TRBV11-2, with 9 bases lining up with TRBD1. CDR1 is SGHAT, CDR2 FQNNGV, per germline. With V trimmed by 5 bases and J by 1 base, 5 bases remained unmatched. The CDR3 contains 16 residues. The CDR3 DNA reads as TGTGCCAGCAGCCGACAGACAGGGGGGAACACCGGGGAGCTGTTTTTT. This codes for CASSRQTGGNTGELFF.

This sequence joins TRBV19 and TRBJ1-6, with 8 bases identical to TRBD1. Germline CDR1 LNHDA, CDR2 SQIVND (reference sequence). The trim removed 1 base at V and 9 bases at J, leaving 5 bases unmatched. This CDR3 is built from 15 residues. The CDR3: CASSIGGQGGSPLHF. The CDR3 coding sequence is TGTGCCAGTAGTATAGGAGGACAGGGAGGTTCACCCCTCCACTTT.

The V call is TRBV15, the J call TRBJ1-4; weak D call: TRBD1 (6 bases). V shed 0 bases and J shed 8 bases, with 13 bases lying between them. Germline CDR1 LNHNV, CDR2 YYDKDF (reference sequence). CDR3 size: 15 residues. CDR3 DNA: TGTGCCACCAGCAGAGATCTGGACAGCAGGGAAAAACTGTTTTTT. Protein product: CATSRDLDSREKLFF.

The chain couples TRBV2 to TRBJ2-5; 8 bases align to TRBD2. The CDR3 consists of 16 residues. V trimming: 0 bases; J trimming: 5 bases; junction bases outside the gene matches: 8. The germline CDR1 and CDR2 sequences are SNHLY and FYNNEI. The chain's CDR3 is CASSEALQTSVETQYF. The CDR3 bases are TGTGCCAGCAGTGAAGCGCTTCAGACTAGCGTGGAGACCCAGTACTTC.

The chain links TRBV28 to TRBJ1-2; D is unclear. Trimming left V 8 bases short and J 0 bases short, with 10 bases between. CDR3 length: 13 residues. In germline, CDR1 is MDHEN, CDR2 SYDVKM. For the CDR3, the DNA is TGTGCCAGCGCGGCCTCCCCTAACTATGGCTACACCTTC. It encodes CASAASPNYGYTF.

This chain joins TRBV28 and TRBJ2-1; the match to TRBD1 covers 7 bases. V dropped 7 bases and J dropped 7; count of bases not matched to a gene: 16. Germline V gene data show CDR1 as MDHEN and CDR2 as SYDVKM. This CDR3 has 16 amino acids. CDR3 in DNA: TGTGCCAGCACCCTCGCCCCGGGACAGAGGGGTAATGAGCAGTTCTTC. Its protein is CASTLAPGQRGNEQFF. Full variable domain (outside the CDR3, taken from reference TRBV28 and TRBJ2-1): DVKVTQSSRYLVKRTGEKVFLECVQDMDHENMFWYRQDPGLGLRLIYFSYDVKMKEKGDIPEGYSVSREKKERFSLILESASTNQTSMYLCASTLAPGQRGNEQFFGPGTRLTVL.

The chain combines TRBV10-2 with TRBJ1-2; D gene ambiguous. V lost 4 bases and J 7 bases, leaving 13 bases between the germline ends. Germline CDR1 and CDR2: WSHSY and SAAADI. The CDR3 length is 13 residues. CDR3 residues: CASSVPGGAGYTF. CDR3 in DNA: TGCGCCAGCAGTGTTCCGGGTGGAGCTGGCTACACCTTC.

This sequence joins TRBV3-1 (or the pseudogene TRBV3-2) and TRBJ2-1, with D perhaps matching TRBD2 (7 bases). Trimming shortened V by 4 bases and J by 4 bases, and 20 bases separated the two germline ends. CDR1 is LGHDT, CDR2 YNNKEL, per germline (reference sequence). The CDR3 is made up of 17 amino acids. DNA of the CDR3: TGTGCCAGCAGCCCCCCAACCCCAGCGGGACAATACAATGAGCAGTTCTTC. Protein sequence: CASSPPTPAGQYNEQFF.

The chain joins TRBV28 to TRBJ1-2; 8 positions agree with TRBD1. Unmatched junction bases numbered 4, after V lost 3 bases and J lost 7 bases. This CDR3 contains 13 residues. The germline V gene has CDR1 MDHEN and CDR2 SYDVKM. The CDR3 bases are TGTGCCAGCAGTTTCCGGACAGGGAGTGGCTACACCTTC. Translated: CASSFRTGSGYTF.

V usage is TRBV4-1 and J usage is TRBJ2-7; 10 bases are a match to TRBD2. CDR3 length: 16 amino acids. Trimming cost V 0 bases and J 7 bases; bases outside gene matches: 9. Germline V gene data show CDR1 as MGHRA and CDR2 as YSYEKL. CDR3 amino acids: CASSQDWSGRAGEQYF. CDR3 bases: TGCGCCAGCAGCCAAGATTGGAGCGGGAGGGCCGGGGAGCAGTACTTC.

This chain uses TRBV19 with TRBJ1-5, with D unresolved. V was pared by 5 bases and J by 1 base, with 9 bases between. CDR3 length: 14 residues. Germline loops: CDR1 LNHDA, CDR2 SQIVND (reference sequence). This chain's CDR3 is CASSPLRSNQPQHF. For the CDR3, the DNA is TGTGCCAGTAGTCCCTTGAGGAGCAATCAGCCCCAGCATTTT.

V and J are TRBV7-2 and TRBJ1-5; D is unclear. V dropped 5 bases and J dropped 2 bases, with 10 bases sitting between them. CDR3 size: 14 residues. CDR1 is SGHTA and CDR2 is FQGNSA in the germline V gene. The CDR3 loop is CASSLRSGNQPQHF. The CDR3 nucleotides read TGTGCCAGCAGCCTACGTAGTGGCAATCAGCCCCAGCATTTT. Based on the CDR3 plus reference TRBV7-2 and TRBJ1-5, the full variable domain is GAGVSQSPSNKVTEKGKDVELRCDPISGHTALYWYRQSLGQGLEFLIYFQGNSAPDKSGLPSDRFSAERTGGSVSTLTIQRTQQEDSAVYLCASSLRSGNQPQHFGDGTRLSIL.

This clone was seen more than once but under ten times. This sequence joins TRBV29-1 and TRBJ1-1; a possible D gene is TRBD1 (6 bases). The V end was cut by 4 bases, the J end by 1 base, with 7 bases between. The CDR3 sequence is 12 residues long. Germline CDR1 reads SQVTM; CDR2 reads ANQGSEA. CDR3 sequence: CSVARGNTEAFF. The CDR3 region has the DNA TGCAGCGTTGCCAGGGGGAACACTGAAGCTTTCTTT.

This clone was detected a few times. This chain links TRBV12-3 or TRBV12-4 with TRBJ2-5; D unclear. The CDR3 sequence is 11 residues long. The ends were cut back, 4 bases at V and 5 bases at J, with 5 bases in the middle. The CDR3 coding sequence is TGTGCCAGCAGTTACGGGGAGACCCAGTACTTC. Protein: CASSYGETQYF.

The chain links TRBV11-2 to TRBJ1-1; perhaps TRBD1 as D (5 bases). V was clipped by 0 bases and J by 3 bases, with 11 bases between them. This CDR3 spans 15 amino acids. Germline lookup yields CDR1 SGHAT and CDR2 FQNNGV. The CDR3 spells CASSLDSTAYTEAFF. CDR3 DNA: TGTGCCAGCAGCTTAGATTCGACAGCCTACACTGAAGCTTTCTTT.

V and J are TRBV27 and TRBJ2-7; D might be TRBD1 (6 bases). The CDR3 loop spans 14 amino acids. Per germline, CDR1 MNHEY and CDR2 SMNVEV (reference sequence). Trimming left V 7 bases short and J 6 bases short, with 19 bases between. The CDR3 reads CASNKRQDLCEQYF. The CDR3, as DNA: TGTGCCAGCAATAAGCGACAGGACCTTTGCGAGCAGTACTTC.

The CDR3 coding sequence is TGTGCCAGCAGCCCGGGACTAGAGATCGGCAATGAGCAGTTCTTC. This sequence encodes CASSPGLEIGNEQFF. The chain couples TRBV3-1 (or the pseudogene TRBV3-2) to TRBJ2-1; 8 bases are shared with TRBD2. CDR3 length equals 15 residues. J lost 6 bases, V lost 4 bases, and 8 bases had no gene match. In germline, CDR1 is LGHDT, CDR2 YNNKEL (reference sequence).

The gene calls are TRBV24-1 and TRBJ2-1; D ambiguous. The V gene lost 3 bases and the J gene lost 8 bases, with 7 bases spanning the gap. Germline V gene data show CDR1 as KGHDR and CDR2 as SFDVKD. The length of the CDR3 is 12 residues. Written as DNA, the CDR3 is TGTGCCACCAGTGATCCCGGGTATGAGCAGTTCTTC. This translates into CATSDPGYEQFF.

CDR3 in amino acids: CASSQYTGYGYTF. CDR3 nucleotides: TGCGCCAGCAGCCAGTACACAGGGTATGGCTACACCTTC. V and J are TRBV4-1 and TRBJ1-2; D is possibly TRBD1 (6 bases). This CDR3 has 13 residues. The germline V and J ends were trimmed by 3 bases and 5 bases, with 10 bases remaining between them. CDR1 and CDR2 (germline): MGHRA, YSYEKL.

CDR3 in amino acids: CASSIDFEYEQYF. DNA of the CDR3: TGTGCCAGTAGTATAGATTTCGAGTACGAGCAGTACTTC. The chain uses TRBV19 and TRBJ2-7, with D unresolved. The CDR3 loop spans 13 amino acids. Germline V gene data show CDR1 as LNHDA and CDR2 as SQIVND (reference sequence). The V gene lost 0 bases and the J gene lost 4 bases, with 7 bases spanning the gap.

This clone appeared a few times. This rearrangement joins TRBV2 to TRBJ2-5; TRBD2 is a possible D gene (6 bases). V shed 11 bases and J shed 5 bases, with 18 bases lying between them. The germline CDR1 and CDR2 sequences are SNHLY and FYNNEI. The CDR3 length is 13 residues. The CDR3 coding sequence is TGTGCCGGAGGGGACCGTTGGCGGGAGACCCAGTACTTC. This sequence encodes CAGGDRWRETQYF.

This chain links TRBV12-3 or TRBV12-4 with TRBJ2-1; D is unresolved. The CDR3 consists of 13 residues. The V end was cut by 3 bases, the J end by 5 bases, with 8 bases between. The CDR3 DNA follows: TGTGCCAGCAGTTTGTTCGGTGACAATGAGCAGTTCTTC. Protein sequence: CASSLFGDNEQFF.